The present TCR beta chain was sequenced within a study of blood T cell repertoires in COVID-19. Whole-study context: The samples span acute and convalescent COVID-19 from the United States, Italy and Spain. The cDNA or gDNA used as material had been derived from T cells, B-cell-depleted T cells, or PBMCs.

In the original processing: Reference gene primer amplification gave nucleated cell count estimates. Assay: immunoSEQ multiplex PCR; the TCRdb copy retains only in-frame clones and omits some. Clone size and V and J calls were adopted from that table, with D and trimming inferred from the DNA. The top ten hold roughly a sixth of the sample, which has some 130,000 clones, around nine tenths seen once. The CDR3 has 14 residues. Trimming stripped 4 bases from V and 3 bases from J, with 12 bases between. Germline-derived CDR1 and CDR2 are SGHTA and FQGNSA. Sequenced sample: peripheral blood. The TCR originated in a man between 50 and 59 years old with active or convalescent COVID-19. The chain links TRBV7-2 to TRBJ1-1; no clear D gene. CDR3 nucleotides: TGTGCCAGCAGCTATTTCACTGAGGACACTGAAGCTTTCTTT. It translates to CASSYFTEDTEAFF.